The T cell receptor beta chain described here comes from a study of regulatory T cells in long-lasting Graves disease. Overall study findings and caveats: Those with persistent Graves' had less TCR diversity than newly diagnosed patients.

Noted time point: persistent/refractory GD, antithyroid drugs over 5 years with positive TRAb. RNA extracted from PBMCs served as the sequencing template. Criteria from the American Thyroid Association guidelines were applied to diagnose Graves' disease. Patients of an endocrinology department in Xi'an, China, were included. This clonotype occurred a few times. The antigen remains undetermined. HTBI primers from iRepertoire and Arm-PCR of CDR3 regions yielded the TCR beta libraries. Each CDR3 protein gets one entry after TCRdb re-called the multiplex PCR reads with MiXCR. The sample consists of hundreds of thousands of distinct CDR3 sequences, 25% to 30% of them appearing once. This specimen was peripheral blood mononuclear cells (PBMCs), taken when the disease was refractory, from a patient treated with antithyroid drugs. The clonotype originates from a female donor with Graves disease.

CDR3 sequence: CASSEDSEDYGYTF. Here the CDR3 DNA reads TGTGCCAGTAGTGAGGATAGTGAGGACTATGGCTACACCTTC. The chain uses TRBV19 and TRBJ1-2; D is uncertain. The V gene's germline CDR1 is LNHDA and CDR2 SQIVND (reference sequence). V lost 5 bases and J lost 3, with 13 bases in between. The CDR3 runs to 14 residues.